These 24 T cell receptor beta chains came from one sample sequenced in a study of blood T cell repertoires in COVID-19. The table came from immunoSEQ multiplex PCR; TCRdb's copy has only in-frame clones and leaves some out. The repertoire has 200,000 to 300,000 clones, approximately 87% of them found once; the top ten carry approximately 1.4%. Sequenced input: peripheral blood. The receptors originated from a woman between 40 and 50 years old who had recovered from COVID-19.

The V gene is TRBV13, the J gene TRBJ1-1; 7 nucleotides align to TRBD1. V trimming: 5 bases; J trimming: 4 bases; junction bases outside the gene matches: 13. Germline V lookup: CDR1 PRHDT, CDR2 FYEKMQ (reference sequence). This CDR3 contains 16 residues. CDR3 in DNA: TGTGCCAGCAGCCCCCGGGTTAGGGGGCTAGGCACTGAAGCTTTCTTT. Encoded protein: CASSPRVRGLGTEAFF.

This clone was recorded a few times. CDR3 sequence (DNA): TGTGCCAGCAGCCCTTCCTGGGGGCTCAACTATGGCTACACCTTC. Residues: CASSPSWGLNYGYTF. The gene calls are TRBV3-1 (or the pseudogene TRBV3-2) and TRBJ1-2; possibly TRBD1 for D (6 bases). V lost 4 bases and J 2 bases, leaving 14 bases between the germline ends. The germline CDR1 and CDR2 sequences are LGHDT and YNNKEL (reference sequence). This CDR3 spans 15 amino acids.

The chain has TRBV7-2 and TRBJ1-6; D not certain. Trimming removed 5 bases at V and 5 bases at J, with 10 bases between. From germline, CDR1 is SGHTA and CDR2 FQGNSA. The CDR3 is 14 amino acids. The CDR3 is CASSPSRHNSPLHF. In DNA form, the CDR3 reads TGTGCCAGCAGCCCGAGCCGCCATAATTCACCCCTCCACTTT.

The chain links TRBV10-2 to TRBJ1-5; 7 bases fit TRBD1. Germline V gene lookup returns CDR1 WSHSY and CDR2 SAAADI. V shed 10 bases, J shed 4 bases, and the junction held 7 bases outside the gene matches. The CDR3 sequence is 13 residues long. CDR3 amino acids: CATMGQFNQPQHF. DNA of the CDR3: TGCGCCACTATGGGACAGTTTAATCAGCCCCAGCATTTT.

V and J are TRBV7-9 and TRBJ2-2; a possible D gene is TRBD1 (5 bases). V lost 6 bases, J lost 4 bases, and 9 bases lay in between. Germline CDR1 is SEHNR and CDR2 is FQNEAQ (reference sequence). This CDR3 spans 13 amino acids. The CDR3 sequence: CASRGPGTGELFF. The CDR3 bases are TGTGCCAGCAGGGGGCCGGGCACCGGGGAGCTGTTTTTT.

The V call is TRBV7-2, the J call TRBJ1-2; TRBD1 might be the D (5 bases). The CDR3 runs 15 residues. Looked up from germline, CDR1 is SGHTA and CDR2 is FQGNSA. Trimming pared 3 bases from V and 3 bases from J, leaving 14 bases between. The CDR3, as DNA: TGTGCCAGCAGCTTGGCCTGGGGCGGCTACTATGGCTACACCTTC. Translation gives CASSLAWGGYYGYTF.

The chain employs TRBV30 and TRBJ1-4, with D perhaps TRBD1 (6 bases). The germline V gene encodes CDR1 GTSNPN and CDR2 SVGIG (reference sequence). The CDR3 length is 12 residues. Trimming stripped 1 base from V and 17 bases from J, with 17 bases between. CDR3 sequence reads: CAWSGGPGHTFF. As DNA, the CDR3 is TGTGCCTGGAGTGGGGGCCCGGGACACACTTTTTTT.

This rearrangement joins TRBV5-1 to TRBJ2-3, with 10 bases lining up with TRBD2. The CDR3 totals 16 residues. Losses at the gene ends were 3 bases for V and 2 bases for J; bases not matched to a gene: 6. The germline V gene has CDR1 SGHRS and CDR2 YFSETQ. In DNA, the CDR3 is TGCGCCAGCAGCTCGATAGCGGGGGGAATCACAGATACGCAGTATTTT. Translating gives CASSSIAGGITDTQYF.

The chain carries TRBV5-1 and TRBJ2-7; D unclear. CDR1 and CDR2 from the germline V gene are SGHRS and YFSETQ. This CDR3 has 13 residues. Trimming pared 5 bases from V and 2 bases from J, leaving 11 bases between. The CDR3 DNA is TGCGCCAGCAGAGACTTCCCGGCCTACGAGCAGTACTTC. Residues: CASRDFPAYEQYF. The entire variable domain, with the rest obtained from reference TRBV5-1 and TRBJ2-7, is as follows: KAGVTQTPRYLIKTRGQQVTLSCSPISGHRSVSWYQQTPGQGLQFLFEYFSETQRNKGNFPGRFSGRQFSNSRSEMNVSTLELGDSALYLCASRDFPAYEQYFGPGTRLTVT.

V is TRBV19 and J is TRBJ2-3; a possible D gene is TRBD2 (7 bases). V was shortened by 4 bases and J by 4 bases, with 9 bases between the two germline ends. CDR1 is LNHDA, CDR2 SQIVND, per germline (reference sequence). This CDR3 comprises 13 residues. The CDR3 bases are TGTGCCAGTAGTAGGGGGGGCGCAGATACGCAGTATTTT. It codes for CASSRGGADTQYF.

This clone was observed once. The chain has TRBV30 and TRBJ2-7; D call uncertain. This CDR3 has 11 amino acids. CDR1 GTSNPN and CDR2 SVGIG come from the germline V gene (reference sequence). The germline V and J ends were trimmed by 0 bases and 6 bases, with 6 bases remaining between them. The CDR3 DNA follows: TGTGCCTGGAGTGTACATGGCGAGCAGTACTTC. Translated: CAWSVHGEQYF.

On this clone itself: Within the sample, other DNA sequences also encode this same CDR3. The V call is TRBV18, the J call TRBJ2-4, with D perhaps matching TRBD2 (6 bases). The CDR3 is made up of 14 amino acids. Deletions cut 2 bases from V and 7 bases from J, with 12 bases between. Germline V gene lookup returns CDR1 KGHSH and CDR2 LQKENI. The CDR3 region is CASSPGGGGNIQYF. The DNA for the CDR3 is TGTGCCAGCTCACCAGGGGGTGGAGGGAACATTCAGTACTTC.

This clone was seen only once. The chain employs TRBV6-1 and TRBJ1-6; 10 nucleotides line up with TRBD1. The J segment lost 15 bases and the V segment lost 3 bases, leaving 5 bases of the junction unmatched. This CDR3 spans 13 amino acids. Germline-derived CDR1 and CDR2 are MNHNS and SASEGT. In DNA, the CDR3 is TGTGCCAGCAGTGAGGACAGGGGGATTCTCCTCCACTTT. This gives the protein CASSEDRGILLHF.

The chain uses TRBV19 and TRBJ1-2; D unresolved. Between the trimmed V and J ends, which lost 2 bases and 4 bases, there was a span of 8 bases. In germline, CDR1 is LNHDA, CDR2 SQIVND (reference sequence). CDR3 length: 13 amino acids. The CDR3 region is CASSIQGVYGYTF. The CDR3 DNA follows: TGTGCCAGTAGTATACAAGGAGTCTATGGCTACACCTTC.

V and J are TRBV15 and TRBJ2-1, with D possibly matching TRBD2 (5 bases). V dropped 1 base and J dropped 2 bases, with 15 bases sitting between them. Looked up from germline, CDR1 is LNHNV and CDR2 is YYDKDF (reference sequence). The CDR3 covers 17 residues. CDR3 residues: CATSRVPFSVAYNEQFF. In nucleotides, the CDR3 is TGTGCCACCAGCAGAGTCCCCTTTAGCGTTGCCTACAATGAGCAGTTCTTC. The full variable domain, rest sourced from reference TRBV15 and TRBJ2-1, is DAMVIQNPRYQVTQFGKPVTLSCSQTLNHNVMYWYQQKSSQAPKLLFHYYDKDFNNEADTPDNFQSRRPNTSFCFLDIRSPGLGDTAMYLCATSRVPFSVAYNEQFFGPGTRLTVL.

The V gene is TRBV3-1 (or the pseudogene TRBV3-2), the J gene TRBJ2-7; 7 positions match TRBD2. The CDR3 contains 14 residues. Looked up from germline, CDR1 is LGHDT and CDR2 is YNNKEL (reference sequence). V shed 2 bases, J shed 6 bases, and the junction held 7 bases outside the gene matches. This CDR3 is CASSQPGGSSEQYF. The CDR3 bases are TGTGCCAGCAGCCAACCGGGGGGTTCTAGCGAGCAGTACTTC.

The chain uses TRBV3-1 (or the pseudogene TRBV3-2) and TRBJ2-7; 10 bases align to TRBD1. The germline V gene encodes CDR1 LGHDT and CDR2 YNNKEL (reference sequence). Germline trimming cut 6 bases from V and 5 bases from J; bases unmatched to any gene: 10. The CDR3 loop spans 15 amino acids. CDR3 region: CASRPGGTGVDEQYF. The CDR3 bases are TGTGCCAGCAGACCCGGAGGGACAGGGGTAGACGAGCAGTACTTC.

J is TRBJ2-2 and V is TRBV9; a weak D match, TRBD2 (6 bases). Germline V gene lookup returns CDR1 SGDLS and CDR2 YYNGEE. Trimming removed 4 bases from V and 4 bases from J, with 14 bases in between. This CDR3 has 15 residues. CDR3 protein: CASSTRDLTTGELFF. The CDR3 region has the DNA TGTGCCAGCAGCACCCGGGACTTAACCACCGGGGAGCTGTTTTTT.

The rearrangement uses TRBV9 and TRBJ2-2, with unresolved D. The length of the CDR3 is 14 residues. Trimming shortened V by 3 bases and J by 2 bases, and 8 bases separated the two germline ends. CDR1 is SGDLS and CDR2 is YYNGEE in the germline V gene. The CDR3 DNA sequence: TGTGCCAGCAGCGCCAGGATCAACACCGGGGAGCTGTTTTTT. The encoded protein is CASSARINTGELFF.

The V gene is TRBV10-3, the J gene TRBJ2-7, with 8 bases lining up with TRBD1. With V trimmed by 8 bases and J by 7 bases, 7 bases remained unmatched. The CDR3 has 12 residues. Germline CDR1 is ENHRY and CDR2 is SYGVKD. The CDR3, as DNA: TGTGCCATCGCCGACAGGGGAGAAGAGCAGTACTTC. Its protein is CAIADRGEEQYF.

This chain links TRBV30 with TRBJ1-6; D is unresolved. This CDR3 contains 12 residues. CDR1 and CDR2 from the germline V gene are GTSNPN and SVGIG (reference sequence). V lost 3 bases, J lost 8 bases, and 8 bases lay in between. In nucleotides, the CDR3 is TGTGCCTGGAGCCTGACTTATTCACCCCTCCACTTT. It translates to CAWSLTYSPLHF.

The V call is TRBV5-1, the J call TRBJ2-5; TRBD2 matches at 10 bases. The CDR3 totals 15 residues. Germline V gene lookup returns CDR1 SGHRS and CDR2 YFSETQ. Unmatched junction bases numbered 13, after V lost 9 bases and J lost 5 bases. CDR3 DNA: TGCGCCACCCCCCGAGCGGGGGGGTTGCCGGAGACCCAGTACTTC. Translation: CATPRAGGLPETQYF.

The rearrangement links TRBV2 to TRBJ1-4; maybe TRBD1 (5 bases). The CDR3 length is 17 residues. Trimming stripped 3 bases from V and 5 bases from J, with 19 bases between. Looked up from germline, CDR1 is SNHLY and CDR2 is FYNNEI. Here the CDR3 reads CASSDWGGVALNEKLFF. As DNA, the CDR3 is TGTGCCAGCAGTGATTGGGGGGGAGTGGCCCTAAATGAAAAACTGTTTTTT.

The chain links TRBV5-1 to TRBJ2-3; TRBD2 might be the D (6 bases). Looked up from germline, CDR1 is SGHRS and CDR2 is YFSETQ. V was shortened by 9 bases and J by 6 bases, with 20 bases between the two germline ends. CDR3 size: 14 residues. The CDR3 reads CATRQAGSLDTQYF. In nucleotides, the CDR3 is TGCGCCACCAGGCAAGCGGGCTCGCTGGATACGCAGTATTTT. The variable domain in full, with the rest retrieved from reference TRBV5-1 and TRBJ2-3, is KAGVTQTPRYLIKTRGQQVTLSCSPISGHRSVSWYQQTPGQGLQFLFEYFSETQRNKGNFPGRFSGRQFSNSRSEMNVSTLELGDSALYLCATRQAGSLDTQYFGPGTRLTVL.